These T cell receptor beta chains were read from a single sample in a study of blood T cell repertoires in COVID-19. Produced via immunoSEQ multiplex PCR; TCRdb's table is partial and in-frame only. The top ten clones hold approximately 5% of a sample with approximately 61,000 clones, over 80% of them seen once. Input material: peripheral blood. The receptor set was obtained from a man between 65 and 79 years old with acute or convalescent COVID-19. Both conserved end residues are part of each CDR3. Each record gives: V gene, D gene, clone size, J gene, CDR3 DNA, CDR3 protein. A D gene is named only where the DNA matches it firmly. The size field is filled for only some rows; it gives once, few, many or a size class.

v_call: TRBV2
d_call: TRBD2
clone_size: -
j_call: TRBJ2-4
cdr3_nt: TGTGCCAGCAGTGAAGCCCGGGGGGGGTACATTCAGTACTTC
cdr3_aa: CASSEARGGYIQYF

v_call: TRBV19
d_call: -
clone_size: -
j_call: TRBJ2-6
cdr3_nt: TGTGCCAGTAGTATAGATCACGCCCCAGCGAGTGCCAACGTCCTGACTTTC
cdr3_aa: CASSIDHAPASANVLTF

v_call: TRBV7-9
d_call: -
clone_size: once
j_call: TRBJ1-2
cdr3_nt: TGTGCCAGCAGCTTAGGTCGGGGCTATGGCTACACCTTC
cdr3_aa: CASSLGRGYGYTF

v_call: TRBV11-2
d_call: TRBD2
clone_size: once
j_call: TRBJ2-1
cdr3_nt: TGTGCCACAGTACTTGGACTAGCCAATGAGCAGTTCTTC
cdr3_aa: CATVLGLANEQFF

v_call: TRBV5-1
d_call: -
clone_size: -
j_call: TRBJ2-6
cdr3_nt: TGCGCCAGCAGCTTGGCAGGGTCTGGGGCCAACGTCCTGACTTTC
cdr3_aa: CASSLAGSGANVLTF

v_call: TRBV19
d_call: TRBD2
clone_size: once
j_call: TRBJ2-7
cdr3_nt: TGTGCCAGTAGTATTGCCCGGGGGGAAAGTTACGAGCAGTACTTC
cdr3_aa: CASSIARGESYEQYF

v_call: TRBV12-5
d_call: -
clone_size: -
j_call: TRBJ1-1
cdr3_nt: TGTGCTAGTGGCCTTCTTACTAACACTGAAGCTTTCTTT
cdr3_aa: CASGLLTNTEAFF

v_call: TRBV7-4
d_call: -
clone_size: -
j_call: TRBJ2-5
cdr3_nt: TGTGCCAGCAGCTTGGTAGGAGGGCAGGAGGGGGGGGAGACCCAGTACTTC
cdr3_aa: CASSLVGGQEGGETQYF

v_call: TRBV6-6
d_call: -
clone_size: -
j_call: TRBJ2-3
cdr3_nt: TGTGCCAGCAGTTACGGGCGGGCGGTCACAGATACGCAGTATTTT
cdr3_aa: CASSYGRAVTDTQYF

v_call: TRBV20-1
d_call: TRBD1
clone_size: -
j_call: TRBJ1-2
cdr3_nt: TGCAGTGCTAGTGTTATGACAGGGGACTATGGCTACACCTTC
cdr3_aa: CSASVMTGDYGYTF

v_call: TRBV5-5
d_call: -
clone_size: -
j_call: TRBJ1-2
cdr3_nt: TGTGCCAGCAGCTTGGGGGTAGCCCTCAACTATGGCTACACCTTC
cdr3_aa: CASSLGVALNYGYTF

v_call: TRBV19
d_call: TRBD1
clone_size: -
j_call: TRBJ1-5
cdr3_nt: TGTGCCAGTAGTATACAAGGGACAGGGGGAAATCAGCCCCAGCATTTT
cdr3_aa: CASSIQGTGGNQPQHF

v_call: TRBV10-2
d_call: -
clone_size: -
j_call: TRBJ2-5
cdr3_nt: TGCGCCAGCAGTGAGTCGCCGGGGGAGACCCAGTACTTC
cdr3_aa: CASSESPGETQYF

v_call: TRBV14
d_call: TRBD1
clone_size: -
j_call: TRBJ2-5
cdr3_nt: TGTGCCAGCAGCCGATGGGGGACAGGGGAAGAGACCCAGTACTTC
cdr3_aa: CASSRWGTGEETQYF

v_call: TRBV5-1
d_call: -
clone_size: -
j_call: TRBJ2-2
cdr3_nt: TGCGCCAGCAGCTTGTTCGCCCAGGCGAACACCGGGGAGCTGTTTTTT
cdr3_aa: CASSLFAQANTGELFF

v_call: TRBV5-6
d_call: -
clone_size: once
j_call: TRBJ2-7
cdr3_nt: TGTGCCAGCAGGAAACAGGGTGGAGGCTACGAGCAGTACTTC
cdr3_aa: CASRKQGGGYEQYF

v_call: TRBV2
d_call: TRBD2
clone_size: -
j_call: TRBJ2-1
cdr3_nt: TGTGCCAGCAGTGAAGGCCCCGGGACTAGCGGAAAACGTTACAATGAGCAGTTCTTC
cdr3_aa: CASSEGPGTSGKRYNEQFF

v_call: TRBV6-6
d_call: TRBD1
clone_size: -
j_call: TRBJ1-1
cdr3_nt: TGTGCCAGCAGTTACGGGACAGGGGAAGCTTTCTTT
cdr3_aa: CASSYGTGEAFF